The subject of this entry is one T cell receptor (beta chain). The germline V gene has CDR1 SGDLS and CDR2 YYNGEE. The CDR3 runs 15 residues. V shed 2 bases and J 13 bases; nucleotides not matched to a gene: 8. The data were taken from a study of blood T cells in healthy people across ages. The second PCR ran 7 to 11 cycles with a sample-barcoded 5' primer and J-beta primers. TCRdb reprocessed the 5' RACE reads with MiXCR, giving one entry per CDR3 protein. The sample lists about 680,000 distinct CDR3 sequences, about 52% occurring once. The V gene is TRBV9, the J gene TRBJ2-1, with 14 bases that match TRBD2. This clonotype was obtained from a woman aged 55-75 years in good health. The sequenced sample was blood. In DNA form, the CDR3 reads TGTGCCAGCAGCGTTGGGACTAGCGGGAGAGAGACCCAGTTCTTC. Its protein product is CASSVGTSGRETQFF.